At least ten counts were recorded for the clone carrying this T cell receptor beta chain. Its antigen is still unknown. TCRdb recomputed calls from the 5' RACE reads with MiXCR, one row per CDR3 protein. The table has approximately 300,000 distinct CDR3 sequences, under 8.5% seen once. The data belong to a study of CD8 T cells in ankylosing spondylitis. CDR1 and CDR2 (germline): SGHRS, YFSETQ. J was trimmed by 5 bases and V by 4 bases; bases with no gene match: 3. The CDR3 is 13 residues long. Study outcomes and limitations: Disease-linked clones proved CD8+ and comparatively uncommon in peripheral blood. Characteristic, it appeared, of ankylosing spondylitis blood was a TCR beta motif of about eight highly homologous variants.

Material: blood, either unsorted or a sorted T cell fraction (not recorded which). The chain is built from TRBV5-1 and TRBJ2-1; 7 bases are a match to TRBD2. This clonotype was sampled from a male donor with ankylosing spondylitis. The CDR3 coding sequence is TGCGCCAGCAGCCAAGGGACTAACAATGAGCAGTTCTTC. It is translated as CASSQGTNNEQFF.